This entry lists 29 T cell receptor beta chains sequenced from one sample in a study of identical twins. TCRdb called the 5' RACE reads again in MiXCR, with one record for every CDR3 protein. The sample lists 450,000 to 500,000 distinct CDR3 sequences; 14% were seen once. These data also formed part of another study, on yellow fever vaccine responses in identical twins.

The specimen was CD4+ T cells sorted from blood. The receptors derive from a woman under 30 in good health.

This clonotype has a handful of counts. J is TRBJ1-5 and V is TRBV2, with a weak D call TRBD1 (5 bases). This CDR3 is built from 16 residues. V lost 6 bases, J lost 0 bases, and 15 bases lay in between. Germline assignment: CDR1 SNHLY and CDR2 FYNNEI. In nucleotides, the CDR3 is TGTGCCAGCAGCCAGACCGGGACTATTAGCAATCAGCCCCAGCATTTT. Protein sequence: CASSQTGTISNQPQHF.

This clonotype appeared a few times. The rearrangement links TRBV5-1 to TRBJ2-7; D might be TRBD1 or TRBD2, each matching 5 bases. The germline V and J ends were trimmed by 0 bases and 3 bases, with 10 bases remaining between them. The CDR3 contains 14 residues. CDR1 SGHRS and CDR2 YFSETQ come from the germline V gene. The CDR3 DNA reads as TGCGCCAGCAGCTTGGTAGGGGACCTCTACGAGCAGTACTTC. Protein product: CASSLVGDLYEQYF.

The chain links TRBV7-9 to TRBJ2-1; D unresolved. CDR1 is SEHNR and CDR2 is FQNEAQ in the germline V gene (reference sequence). CDR3 size: 16 residues. V lost 5 bases and J lost 6, with 20 bases in between. CDR3 amino acids: CASSPLSGTMGNEQFF. CDR3 DNA sequence: TGTGCCAGCAGCCCCCTTTCTGGAACCATGGGCAATGAGCAGTTCTTC.

The rearrangement links TRBV9 to TRBJ2-7; TRBD2 matches 12 bases. Germline lookup yields CDR1 SGDLS and CDR2 YYNGEE. This CDR3 spans 17 amino acids. J gave up 0 bases and V 0 bases, and 4 bases lay outside the gene matches. CDR3 sequence reads: CASSVGLAGGDSYEQYF. The CDR3 DNA is TGTGCCAGCAGCGTAGGGCTAGCGGGAGGGGACTCCTACGAGCAGTACTTC.

This clonotype was recorded a few times. The rearrangement links TRBV7-9 to TRBJ2-1; 7 positions match TRBD2. CDR1 and CDR2 from the germline V gene are SEHNR and FQNEAQ (reference sequence). There are 16 residues in the CDR3. The V and J ends lost 5 bases and 0 bases, in that order; junction bases with no gene match: 7. The CDR3, as DNA: TGTGCCAGCAGCAGTCTAGCGGCCAGCTCCTACAATGAGCAGTTCTTC. Translation gives CASSSLAASSYNEQFF.

This chain links TRBV7-2 with TRBJ2-3; no reliable D call. This CDR3 region has 17 residues. Germline V gene data show CDR1 as SGHTA and CDR2 as FQGNSA. Trimming pared 0 bases from V and 0 bases from J, leaving 13 bases between. CDR3 nucleotide sequence: TGTGCCAGCAGCTTAGCTATATCCTCGACTAGCACAGATACGCAGTATTTT. This encodes CASSLAISSTSTDTQYF.

In its sample, this clonotype was seen a few times. V and J are TRBV6-4 and TRBJ2-1; perhaps TRBD1 as D (6 bases). The CDR3 runs to 20 residues. Germline V gene sequence: CDR1 MRHNA, CDR2 SNTAGT. Trimming shortened V by 2 bases and J by 1 base, and 24 bases separated the two germline ends. CDR3 sequence reads: CASSDPPPQQGFMSYNEQFF. In DNA, the CDR3 is TGTGCCAGCAGTGACCCCCCACCGCAGCAGGGGTTTATGTCCTACAATGAGCAGTTCTTC.

V usage is TRBV4-3 and J usage is TRBJ2-2, with 9 nucleotides matching TRBD2. The CDR3 is 18 amino acids. Germline CDR1 LGHNA, CDR2 YSLEER. The ends lost 0 bases at V and 3 bases at J; junction bases unmatched: 8. CDR3 sequence (DNA): TGCGCCAGCAGCCAAGAAATGGGTAGCGGGAGTTACACCGGGGAGCTGTTTTTT. Encoded protein: CASSQEMGSGSYTGELFF.

The chain recombines TRBV28 with TRBJ2-2; TRBD1 agrees at 7 bases. The V gene end was trimmed by 3 bases and the J gene end by 5 bases; junction bases not matched to a gene: 6. Germline loops: CDR1 MDHEN, CDR2 SYDVKM. The CDR3 sequence is 15 residues long. This chain's CDR3 is CASSFPGQLTGELFF. For the CDR3, the DNA is TGTGCCAGCAGTTTTCCGGGACAGTTAACCGGGGAGCTGTTTTTT.

This clonotype has at least ten counts. J is TRBJ2-3 and V is TRBV12-3 or TRBV12-4, with 11 nucleotides matching TRBD2. Trimming removed 6 bases from V and 6 bases from J; junction bases left unmatched: 5. The CDR3 is 14 amino acids. The DNA for the CDR3 is TGTGCCAGCAGCAGACTAGCGGGAACCGATACGCAGTATTTT. Translation: CASSRLAGTDTQYF.

As to this clonotype: At one end, the junction sequence differs from germline, possibly due to a read error. This chain joins TRBV20-1 and TRBJ2-5; 10 bases are shared with TRBD2. Germline V gives CDR1 DFQATT, CDR2 SNEGSKA (reference sequence). The CDR3 totals 17 residues. CDR3 amino acids: CCARGISGRTFQETQYF. For the CDR3, the DNA is TGCTGTGCTAGAGGGATTAGCGGGAGGACTTTCCAAGAGACCCAGTACTTC.

This clonotype was observed a handful of times. The V and J genes are TRBV29-1 and TRBJ2-1; either TRBD1 or TRBD2 may supply D (5 bases each). This CDR3 region has 16 residues. Germline CDR1 SQVTM, CDR2 ANQGSEA. V lost 0 bases and J 4 bases, leaving 16 bases between the germline ends. The CDR3 here is CSVEDRATGNYNEQFF. CDR3 in DNA: TGCAGCGTTGAAGACAGGGCTACGGGAAATTACAATGAGCAGTTCTTC.

This clonotype appeared a few times. This chain uses TRBV24-1 with TRBJ2-5; D remains ambiguous. V was shortened by 5 bases and J by 10 bases, with 16 bases between the two germline ends. The CDR3 loop spans 13 amino acids. CDR1 and CDR2 from the germline V gene are KGHDR and SFDVKD. As DNA, the CDR3 is TGTGCCACCAGTGGTCCGAGACCGGGTGACCAGTACTTC. It specifies CATSGPRPGDQYF.

The rearrangement links TRBV5-1 to TRBJ2-2; 14 nucleotides line up with TRBD2. V shed 1 base and J 5 bases; nucleotides not matched to a gene: 7. This CDR3 comprises 18 residues. The germline V gene encodes CDR1 SGHRS and CDR2 YFSETQ. In DNA form, the CDR3 reads TGCGCCAGCAGCTTGAGGGGACTAGCGGGGGAGAAAACCGGGGAGCTGTTTTTT. Protein sequence: CASSLRGLAGEKTGELFF.

This clonotype was recorded a few times. The rearrangement uses TRBV24-1 and TRBJ2-5, with D unclear. From germline, CDR1 is KGHDR and CDR2 SFDVKD. Trimming pared 3 bases from V and 5 bases from J, leaving 6 bases between. The CDR3 loop spans 12 amino acids. The CDR3 loop is CATSDNMETQYF. The CDR3 DNA sequence: TGTGCCACCAGTGATAACATGGAGACCCAGTACTTC.

The V call is TRBV20-1, the J call TRBJ2-6; D unclear. Germline CDR1 is DFQATT and CDR2 is SNEGSKA (reference sequence). Trimming stripped 0 bases from V and 2 bases from J, with 14 bases between. The CDR3 contains 17 residues. CDR3 coding DNA: TGCAGTGCTAGAGAGGGTGGACCCATTGCTGGGGCCAACGTCCTGACTTTC. Its translation: CSAREGGPIAGANVLTF.

This clonotype was seen ten or more times. This chain links TRBV5-5 with TRBJ2-5; D is unclear. The V end was cut by 2 bases, the J end by 1 base, with 9 bases between. Looked up from germline, CDR1 is SGHKS and CDR2 is YYEKEE (reference sequence). The CDR3 contains 14 residues. DNA of the CDR3: TGTGCCAGCAGCTTACAACCAATCCAAGAGACCCAGTACTTC. It specifies CASSLQPIQETQYF.

The rearrangement joins TRBV25-1 to TRBJ2-7, with no clear D. Germline V gene sequence: CDR1 MGHDK, CDR2 SYGVNS. CDR3 size: 13 residues. The germline V and J ends were trimmed by 2 bases and 7 bases, with 12 bases remaining between them. The chain's CDR3 is CASSERSAGEQYF. The CDR3 coding sequence is TGTGCCAGCAGTGAACGGTCAGCAGGTGAGCAGTACTTC.

The chain uses TRBV27 and TRBJ1-6; D unclear. Germline loops: CDR1 MNHEY, CDR2 SMNVEV (reference sequence). CDR3 length: 13 amino acids. V dropped 1 base and J dropped 9 bases, with 7 bases sitting between them. The CDR3 region is CASSLFPSSPLHF. In DNA, the CDR3 is TGTGCCAGCAGTTTATTCCCAAGTTCACCCCTCCACTTT.

This clonotype was seen a few times. The chain couples TRBV20-1 to TRBJ2-5; possible D gene TRBD1, 6 bases. CDR3 length equals 15 residues. In germline, CDR1 is DFQATT, CDR2 SNEGSKA (reference sequence). Trimming shortened V by 6 bases and J by 4 bases, and 21 bases separated the two germline ends. As DNA, the CDR3 is TGCAGTGCGACTAAGGGATCAGGGGATCGAGAGACCCAGTACTTC. Its translation: CSATKGSGDRETQYF.

J is TRBJ2-2 and V is TRBV11-3; 9 bases match TRBD1. Germline V gene data show CDR1 as SGHNT and CDR2 as YENEEA. The ends lost 1 base at V and 6 bases at J; junction bases unmatched: 3. The CDR3 length is 15 residues. The CDR3 coding sequence is TGTGCCAGCAGCTTAGGGACAGGGGCGGCCGGGGAGCTGTTTTTT. Translating gives CASSLGTGAAGELFF.

This clonotype was observed many times. J is TRBJ2-7 and V is TRBV12-3 or TRBV12-4; D tentatively reads TRBD1 or TRBD2 (5 bases each). Trimming took off 4 bases at V and 3 bases at J, with 13 bases between the two ends. This CDR3 has 14 residues. CDR3 in amino acids: CASSYEGPLYEQYF. The CDR3, as DNA: TGTGCCAGCAGTTATGAGGGGCCCCTCTACGAGCAGTACTTC.

V and J are TRBV9 and TRBJ2-1, with 7 positions matching TRBD2. CDR3 length equals 15 residues. Germline CDR1 SGDLS, CDR2 YYNGEE. V shed 0 bases, J shed 6 bases, and the junction held 6 bases outside the gene matches. CDR3 DNA: TGTGCCAGCAGCGTAGGTGCGGGAGCACTCAATGAGCAGTTCTTC. Translated, it gives CASSVGAGALNEQFF. Based on the CDR3 plus reference TRBV9 and TRBJ2-1, the full variable domain is DSGVTQTPKHLITATGQRVTLRCSPRSGDLSVYWYQQSLDQGLQFLIQYYNGEERAKGNILERFSAQQFPDLHSELNLSSLELGDSALYFCASSVGAGALNEQFFGPGTRLTVL.

This clonotype occurred once. This chain joins TRBV20-1 and TRBJ2-7; 7 bases line up with TRBD1. Germline V gene data show CDR1 as DFQATT and CDR2 as SNEGSKA (reference sequence). The length of the CDR3 is 13 residues. The V gene end was trimmed by 6 bases and the J gene end by 0 bases; junction bases not matched to a gene: 5. CDR3 sequence (DNA): TGCAGTGCGCGACAGGGATTCTCCTACGAGCAGTACTTC. Amino acid sequence: CSARQGFSYEQYF.

The chain uses TRBV20-1 and TRBJ2-1; 11 nucleotides match TRBD1. This CDR3 comprises 14 residues. J lost 6 bases, V lost 0 bases, and 1 base had no gene match. Germline loops: CDR1 DFQATT, CDR2 SNEGSKA (reference sequence). The CDR3 region is CSAREGTGGNEQFF. The CDR3 DNA is TGCAGTGCTAGAGAGGGGACAGGGGGCAATGAGCAGTTCTTC.

In this sample, this clonotype turned up a few times. The gene calls are TRBV10-3 and TRBJ2-4, with TRBD1 matching over 8 bases. The CDR3 totals 13 residues. Looked up from germline, CDR1 is ENHRY and CDR2 is SYGVKD. The ends lost 5 bases at V and 8 bases at J; junction bases unmatched: 5. The CDR3 is CAISQIQGDIQYF. The CDR3 DNA follows: TGTGCCATCAGTCAAATACAGGGGGACATTCAGTACTTC.

This clonotype was observed a few times. V usage is TRBV7-2 and J usage is TRBJ2-7; no definite D call. Germline lookup yields CDR1 SGHTA and CDR2 FQGNSA. The ends were cut back, 0 bases at V and 0 bases at J, with 3 bases in the middle. The CDR3 has 13 residues. CDR3 sequence reads: CASSLATSYEQYF. In DNA form, the CDR3 reads TGTGCCAGCAGCTTAGCGACCTCCTACGAGCAGTACTTC.

This clonotype was seen repeatedly, ten times or more. J is TRBJ1-1 and V is TRBV7-2; D remains unclear. Germline V gene data show CDR1 as SGHTA and CDR2 as FQGNSA. This CDR3 has 12 amino acids. Trimming shortened V by 8 bases and J by 1 base, and 8 bases separated the two germline ends. The DNA of the CDR3 is TGTGCCAGCGGCATGGGGAACACTGAAGCTTTCTTT. It encodes CASGMGNTEAFF.

A few counts support this clonotype. The chain uses TRBV2 and TRBJ2-2; the match to TRBD1 covers 10 bases. The CDR3 sequence is 15 residues long. The germline gives CDR1 SNHLY, CDR2 FYNNEI. Trimming at V came to 6 bases and at J to 6 bases, leaving 7 bases not matched to a gene. CDR3 coding DNA: TGTGCCAGCAGAGACAGGGACAGGGGTTCCGGGGAGCTGTTTTTT. Encoded protein: CASRDRDRGSGELFF.